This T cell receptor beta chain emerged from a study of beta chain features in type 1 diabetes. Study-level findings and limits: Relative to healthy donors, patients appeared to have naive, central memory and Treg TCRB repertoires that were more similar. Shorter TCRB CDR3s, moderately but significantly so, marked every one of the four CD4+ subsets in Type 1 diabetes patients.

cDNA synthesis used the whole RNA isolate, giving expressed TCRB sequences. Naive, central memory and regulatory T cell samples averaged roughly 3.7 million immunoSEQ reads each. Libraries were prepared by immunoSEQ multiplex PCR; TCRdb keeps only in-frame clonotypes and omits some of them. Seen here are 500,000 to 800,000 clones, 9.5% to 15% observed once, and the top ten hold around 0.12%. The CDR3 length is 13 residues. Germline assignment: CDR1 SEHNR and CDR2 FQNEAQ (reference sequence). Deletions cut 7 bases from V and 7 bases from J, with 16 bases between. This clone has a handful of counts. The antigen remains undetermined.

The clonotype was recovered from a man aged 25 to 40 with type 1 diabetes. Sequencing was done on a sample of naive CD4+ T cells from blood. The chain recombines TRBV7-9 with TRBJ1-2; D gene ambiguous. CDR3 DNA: TGTGCCAGCATCCCAACCCAATCGGCTGGCTACACCTTC. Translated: CASIPTQSAGYTF. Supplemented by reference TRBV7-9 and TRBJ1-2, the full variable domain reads DTGVSQNPRHKITKRGQNVTFRCDPISEHNRLYWYRQTLGQGPEFLTYFQNEAQLEKSRLLSDRFSAERPKGSFSTLEIQRTEQGDSAMYLCASIPTQSAGYTFGSGTRLTVV.